This T cell receptor beta chain originates from a study of PD-L1 blockade in urothelial cancer. Background on the study: Of prior chemotherapy regimens, patients had received between 0 and 3. Investigators checked blood 3 weeks (second dose) and 6 weeks after treatment start.

Patient sample counts ranged from 1 to 8, pretreatment and on-treatment. This table comes from immunoSEQ multiplex PCR, and its TCRdb copy is limited to in-frame clones, with some not included. The sample lists more than 70,000 clones; around 90% were seen once. The germline CDR1 and CDR2 sequences are MGHRA and YSYEKL. The CDR3 totals 16 residues. The J segment lost 1 base and the V segment lost 4 bases, leaving 7 bases of the junction unmatched. This receptor was identified in a man aged 60-69 years with urothelial cancer. The sample was PBMCs, taken around atezolizumab (anti-PD-L1) treatment. The chain carries TRBV4-1 and TRBJ2-5; the match to TRBD2 covers 9 bases. The CDR3 sequence: CASSPLAGPLQETQYF. CDR3 DNA: TGCGCCAGCAGCCCACTAGCGGGCCCCCTCCAAGAGACCCAGTACTTC.